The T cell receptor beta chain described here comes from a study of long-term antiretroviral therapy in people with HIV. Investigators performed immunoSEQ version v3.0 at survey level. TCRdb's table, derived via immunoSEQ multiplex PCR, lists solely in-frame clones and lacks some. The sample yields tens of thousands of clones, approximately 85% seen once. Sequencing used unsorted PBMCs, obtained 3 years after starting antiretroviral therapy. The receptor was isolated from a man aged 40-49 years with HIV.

The CDR3 region has the DNA TGTGCCTGGAGTGTTGATCCTAACTATGGCTACACCTTC. It is translated as CAWSVDPNYGYTF. The chain couples TRBV30 to TRBJ1-2; D call uncertain. Germline V lookup: CDR1 GTSNPN, CDR2 SVGIG (reference sequence). Trimming removed 0 bases at V and 0 bases at J, with 5 bases between. The CDR3 sequence is 13 residues long.